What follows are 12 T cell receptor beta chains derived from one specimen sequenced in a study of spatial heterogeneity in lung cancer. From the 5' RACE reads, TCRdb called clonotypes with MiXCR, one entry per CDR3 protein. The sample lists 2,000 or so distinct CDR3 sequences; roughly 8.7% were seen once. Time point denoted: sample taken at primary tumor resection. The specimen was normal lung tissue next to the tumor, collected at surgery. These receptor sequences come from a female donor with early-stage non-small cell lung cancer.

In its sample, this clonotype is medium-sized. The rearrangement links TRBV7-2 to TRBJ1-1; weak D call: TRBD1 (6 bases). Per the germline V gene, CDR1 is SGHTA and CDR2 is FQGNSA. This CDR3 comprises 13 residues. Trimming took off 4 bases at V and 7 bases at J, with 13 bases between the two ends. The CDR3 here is CASSYDRRNEAFF. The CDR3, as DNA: TGTGCCAGCAGCTACGACAGGCGCAATGAAGCTTTCTTT. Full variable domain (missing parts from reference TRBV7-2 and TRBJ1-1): GAGVSQSPSNKVTEKGKDVELRCDPISGHTALYWYRQSLGQGLEFLIYFQGNSAPDKSGLPSDRFSAERTGGSVSTLTIQRTQQEDSAVYLCASSYDRRNEAFFGQGTRLTVV.

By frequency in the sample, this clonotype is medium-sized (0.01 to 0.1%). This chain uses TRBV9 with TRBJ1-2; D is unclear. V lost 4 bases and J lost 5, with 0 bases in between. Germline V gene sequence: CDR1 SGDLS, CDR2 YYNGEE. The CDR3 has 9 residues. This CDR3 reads CASSYGYTF. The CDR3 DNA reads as TGTGCCAGCAGCTATGGCTACACCTTC.

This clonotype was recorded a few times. The CDR3 DNA reads TGCGCCAGCAGCCGGACAGCTCGGGCAGATACGCAGTATTTT. It yields the protein CASSRTARADTQYF. This sequence joins TRBV5-1 and TRBJ2-3, with D perhaps matching TRBD1 (6 bases). From germline, CDR1 is SGHRS and CDR2 YFSETQ. V dropped 4 bases and J dropped 4 bases, with 13 bases sitting between them. This CDR3 is built from 14 residues. Together with reference TRBV5-1 and TRBJ2-3, the CDR3 gives the full variable domain: KAGVTQTPRYLIKTRGQQVTLSCSPISGHRSVSWYQQTPGQGLQFLFEYFSETQRNKGNFPGRFSGRQFSNSRSEMNVSTLELGDSALYLCASSRTARADTQYFGPGTRLTVL.

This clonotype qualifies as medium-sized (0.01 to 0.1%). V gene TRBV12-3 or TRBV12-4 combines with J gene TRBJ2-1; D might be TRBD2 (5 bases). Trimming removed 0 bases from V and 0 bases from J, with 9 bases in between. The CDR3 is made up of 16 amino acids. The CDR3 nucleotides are TGTGCCAGCAGTTTAGCGGAAGGGAGCTCCTACAATGAGCAGTTCTTC. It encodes CASSLAEGSSYNEQFF.

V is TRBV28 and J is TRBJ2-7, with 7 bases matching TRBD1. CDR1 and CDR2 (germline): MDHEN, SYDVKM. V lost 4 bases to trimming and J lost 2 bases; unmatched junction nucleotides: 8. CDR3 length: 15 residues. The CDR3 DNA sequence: TGTGCCAGCAGTTCCCCAAGGACAGGACCCTACGAGCAGTACTTC. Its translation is CASSSPRTGPYEQYF.

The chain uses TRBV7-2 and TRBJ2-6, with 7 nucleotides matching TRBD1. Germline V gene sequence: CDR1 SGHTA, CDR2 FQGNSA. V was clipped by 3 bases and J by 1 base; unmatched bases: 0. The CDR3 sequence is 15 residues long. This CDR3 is CASSLDRSGANVLTF. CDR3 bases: TGTGCCAGCAGCTTGGACAGGTCTGGGGCCAACGTCCTGACTTTC.

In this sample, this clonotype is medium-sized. The CDR3, as DNA: TGTGCCAGCAAGACAAGCGGGGTGAACACCGGGGAGCTGTTTTTT. This translates into CASKTSGVNTGELFF. The chain recombines TRBV3-1 with TRBJ2-2, with 7 bases lining up with TRBD2. The CDR3 contains 15 residues. Germline lookup yields CDR1 LGHDT and CDR2 YNNKEL (reference sequence). V was pared by 7 bases and J by 1 base, with 6 bases of the junction left unmatched.

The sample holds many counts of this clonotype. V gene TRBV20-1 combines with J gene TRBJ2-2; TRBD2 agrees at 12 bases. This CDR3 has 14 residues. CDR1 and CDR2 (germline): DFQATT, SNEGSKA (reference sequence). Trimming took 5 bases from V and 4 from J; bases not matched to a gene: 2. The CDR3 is CSASTSGGTGELFF. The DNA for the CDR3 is TGCAGTGCTTCGACTAGCGGGGGCACCGGGGAGCTGTTTTTT.

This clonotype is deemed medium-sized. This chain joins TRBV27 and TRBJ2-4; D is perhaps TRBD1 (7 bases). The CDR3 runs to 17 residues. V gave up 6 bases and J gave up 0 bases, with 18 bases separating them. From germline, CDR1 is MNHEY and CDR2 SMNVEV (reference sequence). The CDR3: CASSVRQGGLAKNIQYF. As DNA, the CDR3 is TGTGCCAGCAGCGTAAGACAGGGAGGTCTAGCCAAAAACATTCAGTACTTC.

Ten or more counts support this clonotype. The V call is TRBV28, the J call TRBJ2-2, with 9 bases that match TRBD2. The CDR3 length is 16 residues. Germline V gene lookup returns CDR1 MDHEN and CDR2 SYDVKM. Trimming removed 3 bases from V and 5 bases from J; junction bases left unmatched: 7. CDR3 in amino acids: CASSFSGGKPTGELFF. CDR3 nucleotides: TGTGCCAGCAGTTTTAGCGGGGGCAAACCAACCGGGGAGCTGTTTTTT.

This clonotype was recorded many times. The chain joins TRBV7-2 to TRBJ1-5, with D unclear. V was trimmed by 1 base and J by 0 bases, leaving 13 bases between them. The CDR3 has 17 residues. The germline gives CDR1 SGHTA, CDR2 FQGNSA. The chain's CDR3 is CASSLVFATVSNQPQHF. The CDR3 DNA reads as TGTGCCAGCAGCTTAGTTTTCGCCACAGTTAGCAATCAGCCCCAGCATTTT. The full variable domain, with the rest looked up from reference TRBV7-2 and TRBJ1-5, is GAGVSQSPSNKVTEKGKDVELRCDPISGHTALYWYRQSLGQGLEFLIYFQGNSAPDKSGLPSDRFSAERTGGSVSTLTIQRTQQEDSAVYLCASSLVFATVSNQPQHFGDGTRLSIL.

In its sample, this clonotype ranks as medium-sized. CDR3: CASSADREETQYF. CDR3 coding DNA: TGTGCCAGCAGCGCGGACAGGGAGGAGACCCAGTACTTC. V gene TRBV11-3 combines with J gene TRBJ2-5; 8 bases are shared with TRBD1. From germline, CDR1 is SGHNT and CDR2 YENEEA. After removal of 5 bases from V and 5 bases from J, the junction contained 4 bases not matched to a gene. The CDR3 loop spans 13 amino acids. Drawing the rest from reference TRBV11-3 and TRBJ2-5, the complete variable domain is EAGVVQSPRYKIIEKKQPVAFWCNPISGHNTLYWYLQNLGQGPELLIRYENEEAVDDSQLPKDRFSAERLKGVDSTLKIQPAELGDSAVYLCASSADREETQYFGPGTRLLVL.